This TCR beta chain derives from a study of shared clonotypes between healthy human individuals. Study-level results: Few donors limited the genetic and exposure-history diversity represented.

The germline V gene encodes CDR1 SGHTS and CDR2 YDEGEE. The CDR3 is 13 amino acids. Trimming took 3 bases from V and 0 from J; bases not matched to a gene: 0. In the case of this clone: What it binds is unknown.

The naive CD8 population came from CD45RO-negative cells selected for CCR7, without terminally differentiated effector memory CD45RA+ cells. Donors included only healthy HIV-negative adults lacking recent acute infections or vaccinations. Here immunoSEQ multiplex PCR was the method, and the copy in TCRdb shows in-frame clones only, minus some. Among around 2,000,000 clones, just under 95% were seen once, and the ten largest hold more than 0.9%. This TCR came from a man between 18 and 35 years old in good health. This chain uses TRBV5-8 with TRBJ2-7; TRBD1 agrees at 7 bases. Sequenced input: naive CD8+ T cells sorted from blood. The CDR3 coding sequence is TGTGCCAGCAGCTGGGACAGCTCCTACGAGCAGTACTTC. Protein: CASSWDSSYEQYF.